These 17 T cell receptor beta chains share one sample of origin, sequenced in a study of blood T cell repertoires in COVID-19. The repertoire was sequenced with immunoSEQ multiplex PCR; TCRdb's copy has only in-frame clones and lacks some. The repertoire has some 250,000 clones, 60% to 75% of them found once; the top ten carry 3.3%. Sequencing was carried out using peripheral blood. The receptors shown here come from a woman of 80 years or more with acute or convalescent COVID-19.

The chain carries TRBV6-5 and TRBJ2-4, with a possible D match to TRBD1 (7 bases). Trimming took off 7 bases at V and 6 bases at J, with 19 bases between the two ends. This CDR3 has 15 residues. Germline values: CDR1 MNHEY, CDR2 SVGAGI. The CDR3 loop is CASMSGGPVRNIQYF. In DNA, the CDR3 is TGTGCCAGCATGTCAGGGGGGCCGGTTCGAAACATTCAGTACTTC.

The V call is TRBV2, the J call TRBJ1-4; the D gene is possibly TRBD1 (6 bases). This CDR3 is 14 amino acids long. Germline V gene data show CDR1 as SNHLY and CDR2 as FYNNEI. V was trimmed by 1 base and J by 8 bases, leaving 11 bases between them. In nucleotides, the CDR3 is TGTGCCAGCAGTGAAGGGGGGCTAGGGGAAAAACTGTTTTTT. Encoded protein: CASSEGGLGEKLFF.

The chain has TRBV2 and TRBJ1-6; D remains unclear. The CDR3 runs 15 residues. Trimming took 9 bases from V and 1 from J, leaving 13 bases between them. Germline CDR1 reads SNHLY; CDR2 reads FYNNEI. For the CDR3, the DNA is TGTGCCAGATCTTCTACTAAGTCCTATAATTCACCCCTCCACTTT. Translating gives CARSSTKSYNSPLHF. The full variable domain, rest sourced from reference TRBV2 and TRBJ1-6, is EPEVTQTPSHQVTQMGQEVILRCVPISNHLYFYWYRQILGQKVEFLVSFYNNEISEKSEIFDDQFSVERPDGSNFTLKIRSTKLEDSAMYFCARSSTKSYNSPLHFGNGTRLTVT.

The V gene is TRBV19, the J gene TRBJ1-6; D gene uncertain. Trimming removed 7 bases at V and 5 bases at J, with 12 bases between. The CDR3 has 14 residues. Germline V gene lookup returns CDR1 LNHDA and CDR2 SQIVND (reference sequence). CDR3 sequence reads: CASKTDSNNSPLHF. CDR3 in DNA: TGTGCCAGTAAAACAGATTCTAATAATTCACCCCTCCACTTT. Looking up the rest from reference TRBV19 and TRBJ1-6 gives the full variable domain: DGGITQSPKYLFRKEGQNVTLSCEQNLNHDAMYWYRQDPGQGLRLIYYSQIVNDFQKGDIAEGYSVSREKKESFPLTVTSAQKNPTAFYLCASKTDSNNSPLHFGNGTRLTVT.

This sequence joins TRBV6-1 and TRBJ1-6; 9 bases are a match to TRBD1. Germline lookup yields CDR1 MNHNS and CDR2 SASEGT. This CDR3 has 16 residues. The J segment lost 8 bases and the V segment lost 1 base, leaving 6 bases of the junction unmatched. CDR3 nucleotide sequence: TGTGCCAGCAGTGAAGAGCGGACAGGGGACGATTCACCCCTCCACTTT. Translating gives CASSEERTGDDSPLHF.

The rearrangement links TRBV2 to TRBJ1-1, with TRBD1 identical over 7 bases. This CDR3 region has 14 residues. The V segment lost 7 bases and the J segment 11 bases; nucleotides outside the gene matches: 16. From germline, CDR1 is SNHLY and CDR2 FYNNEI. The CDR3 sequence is CASKPGTARGRAFF. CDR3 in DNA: TGTGCCAGCAAGCCCGGGACAGCCCGAGGACGGGCTTTCTTT.

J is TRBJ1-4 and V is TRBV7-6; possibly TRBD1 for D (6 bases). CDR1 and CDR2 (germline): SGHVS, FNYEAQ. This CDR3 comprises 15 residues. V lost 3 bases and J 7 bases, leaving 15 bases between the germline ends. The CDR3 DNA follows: TGTGCCAGCAGCTTGGGGCAGGGGAGGGGTGAAAAACTGTTTTTT. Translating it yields CASSLGQGRGEKLFF.

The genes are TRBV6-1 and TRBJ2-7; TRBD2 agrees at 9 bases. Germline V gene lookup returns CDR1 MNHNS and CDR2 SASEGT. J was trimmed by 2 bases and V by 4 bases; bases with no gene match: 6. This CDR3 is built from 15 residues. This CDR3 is CASSAAGGRTYEQYF. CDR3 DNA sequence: TGTGCCAGCAGTGCAGCGGGAGGCCGTACCTACGAGCAGTACTTC.

The CDR3 spells CASSRPAGVGAEKLFF. Here the CDR3 DNA reads TGTGCCAGCAGCCGCCCTGCGGGGGTAGGAGCTGAAAAACTGTTTTTT. The rearrangement joins TRBV7-2 to TRBJ1-4; a weak D match, TRBD1 (5 bases). Trimming left V 5 bases short and J 7 bases short, with 20 bases between. CDR3 length: 16 residues. CDR1 and CDR2 from the germline V gene are SGHTA and FQGNSA.

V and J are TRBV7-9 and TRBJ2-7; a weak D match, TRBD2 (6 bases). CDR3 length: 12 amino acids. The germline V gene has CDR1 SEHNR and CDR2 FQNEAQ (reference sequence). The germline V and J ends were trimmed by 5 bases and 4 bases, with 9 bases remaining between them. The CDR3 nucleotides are TGTGCCAGCAGCCGGGACTTATACGAGCAGTACTTC. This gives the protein CASSRDLYEQYF.

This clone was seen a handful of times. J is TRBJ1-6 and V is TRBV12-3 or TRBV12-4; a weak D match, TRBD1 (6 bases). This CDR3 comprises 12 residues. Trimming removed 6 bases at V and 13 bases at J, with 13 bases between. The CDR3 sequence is CASSRGPGPLHF. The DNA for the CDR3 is TGTGCCAGCAGCAGGGGCCCAGGTCCCCTCCACTTT.

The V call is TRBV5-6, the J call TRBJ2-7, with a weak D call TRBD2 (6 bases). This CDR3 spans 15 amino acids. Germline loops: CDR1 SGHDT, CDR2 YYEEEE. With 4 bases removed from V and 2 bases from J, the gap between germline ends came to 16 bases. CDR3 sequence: CASSPEASATYEQYF. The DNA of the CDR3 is TGTGCCAGCAGCCCCGAAGCTAGCGCTACCTACGAGCAGTACTTC.

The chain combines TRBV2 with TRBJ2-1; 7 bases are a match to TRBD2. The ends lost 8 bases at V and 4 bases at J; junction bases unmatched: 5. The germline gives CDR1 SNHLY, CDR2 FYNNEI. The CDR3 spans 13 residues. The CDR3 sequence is CASGLVLYNEQFF. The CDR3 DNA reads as TGTGCCAGCGGACTAGTACTTTACAATGAGCAGTTCTTC.

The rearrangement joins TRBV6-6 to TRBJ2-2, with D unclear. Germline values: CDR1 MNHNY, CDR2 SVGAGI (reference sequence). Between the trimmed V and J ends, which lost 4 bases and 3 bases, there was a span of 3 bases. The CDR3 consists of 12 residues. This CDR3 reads CASSFDTGELFF. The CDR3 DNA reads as TGTGCCAGCAGTTTCGACACCGGGGAGCTGTTTTTT.

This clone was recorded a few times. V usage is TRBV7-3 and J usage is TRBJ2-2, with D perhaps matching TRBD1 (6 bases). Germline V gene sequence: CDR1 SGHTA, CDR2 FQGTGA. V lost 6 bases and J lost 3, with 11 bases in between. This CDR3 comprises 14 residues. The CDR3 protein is CASSPQGYTGELFF. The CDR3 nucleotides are TGTGCCAGCAGTCCTCAGGGGTACACCGGGGAGCTGTTTTTT.

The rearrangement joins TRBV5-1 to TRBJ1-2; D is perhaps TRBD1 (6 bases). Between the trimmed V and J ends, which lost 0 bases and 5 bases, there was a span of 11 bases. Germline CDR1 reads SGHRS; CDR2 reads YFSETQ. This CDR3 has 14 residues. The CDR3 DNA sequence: TGCGCCAGCAGCTTGGAAAAGGGGGGGTATGGCTACACCTTC. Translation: CASSLEKGGYGYTF.

The CDR3 here is CASSLFPRGNTGELFF. Written as DNA, the CDR3 is TGTGCCAGCAGCTTATTTCCTAGAGGGAACACCGGGGAGCTGTTTTTT. This chain links TRBV7-6 with TRBJ2-2; D is undetermined. Germline loops: CDR1 SGHVS, CDR2 FNYEAQ. This CDR3 comprises 16 residues. Trimming cost V 2 bases and J 1 base, with 11 bases left between them.